The sample holds many counts of the clone carrying this TCR beta chain. TCRdb reprocessed the RT-PCR reads with MiXCR, giving one entry per CDR3 protein. This sample has 410,000 or so distinct CDR3 sequences, with roughly 17% found just once. This sample stems from a study of patients and donors after allogeneic stem cell transplantation. The CDR3 totals 16 residues. CDR1 is MGHRA and CDR2 is YSYEKL in the germline V gene. Trimming shortened V by 4 bases and J by 2 bases, and 18 bases separated the two germline ends. The V call is TRBV4-1, the J call TRBJ2-7, with D possibly called TRBD1 or TRBD2 (5 bases each). The sequenced sample consisted of blood, either unsorted or a sorted T cell fraction (not recorded which). This receptor was obtained from a human donor who was either an allogeneic HSCT recipient or a stem cell or donor lymphocyte infusion donor (not recorded which). It is not recorded whose cells these are; they may come from a transplant donor. In nucleotides, the CDR3 is TGCGCCAGCAGCCGTCATACCGGGACGGGAACCTACGAGCAGTACTTC. This encodes CASSRHTGTGTYEQYF.